Listed below are T cell receptor beta chains from one sample, sequenced in a study of blood T cell repertoires in COVID-19. The method was immunoSEQ multiplex PCR; TCRdb's version includes in-frame clones alone and lacks a portion of them. The repertoire holds 180,000 or so clones, roughly 88% seen once, with around 7% in the top ten. Sequencing input: peripheral blood. These receptors came from a woman in her 40s with COVID-19, enrolled during active disease. Both conserved end residues are part of each CDR3. The D gene is left open where the match is weak. Size is stated for part of the rows, as once, few or many counts, or as a class when the clone is expanded.

V gene,D gene,J gene,clone size,CDR3 DNA,CDR3 protein
TRBV10-1,NA,TRBJ1-1,few,TGCGCCAGTACCGGGGAGGTCGGCACTGAAGCTTTCTTT,CASTGEVGTEAFF
TRBV24-1,NA,TRBJ2-2,NA,TGTGCCACCAGTGATTTACAGGGTCCGAACACCGGGGAGCTGTTTTTT,CATSDLQGPNTGELFF
TRBV27,TRBD2,TRBJ2-1,NA,TGTGCCAGCAGTTTACAGCGGGGGGGCTTAAGTGAGCAGTTCTTC,CASSLQRGGLSEQFF
TRBV2,NA,TRBJ1-1,once,TGTGCCAGCAGCGCCGGGTTCACTGAAGCTTTCTTT,CASSAGFTEAFF
TRBV18,TRBD1,TRBJ1-1,NA,TGTGCCAGCTCATCGGGGACAGGGACACTCCCGGAAGCTTTCTTT,CASSSGTGTLPEAFF
TRBV5-1,NA,TRBJ1-1,NA,TGCGCCAGCAGGAAAAGCCAGGGGCGAAGGGCTTTCTTT,CASRKSQGRRAFF
TRBV19,NA,TRBJ2-3,NA,TGTGCCAGTACCAAAAGCGGAACCACAGATACGCAGTATTTT,CASTKSGTTDTQYF
TRBV7-9,NA,TRBJ1-5,NA,TGTGCCAGCAGCCCCCTTCAGGGCAATCAGCCCCAGCATTTT,CASSPLQGNQPQHF
TRBV7-6,TRBD1,TRBJ1-5,NA,TGTGCCAGCAGCTTAGAGGGGGCCCGGGGACAGGGGCGACAGCCCCAGCATTTT,CASSLEGARGQGRQPQHF
TRBV7-3,NA,TRBJ1-1,NA,TGTGCCAGCAGCCAACTGGGCCAGCCCTTACTTCCTTTCTTT,CASSQLGQPLLPFF
TRBV4-1,NA,TRBJ1-1,NA,TGCGCCAGCAGCCAAGAACAGCACACTGAAGCTTTCTTT,CASSQEQHTEAFF
TRBV27,TRBD1,TRBJ1-4,NA,TGTGCCAGCAGCCTCCTCCGGGACAGGGTCGAAAAACTGTTTTTT,CASSLLRDRVEKLFF
TRBV27,TRBD2,TRBJ2-1,NA,TGTGCCAGCAGTTCCTTGACTAGCGGGAGATACAATGAGCAGTTCTTC,CASSSLTSGRYNEQFF
TRBV11-2,TRBD1,TRBJ2-7,few,TGTGCCAGCAGCTTGACAGGGACCTACGAGCAGTACTTC,CASSLTGTYEQYF
TRBV29-1,NA,TRBJ1-1,NA,TGCAGCGGTAGGCGGGGGAAGACGAACACTGAAGCTTTCTTT,CSGRRGKTNTEAFF
TRBV5-1,NA,TRBJ1-6,NA,TGCGCCAGCAGCTTGGTGTCAGATAATTCACCCCTCCACTTT,CASSLVSDNSPLHF
TRBV9,TRBD1,TRBJ1-1,NA,TGTGCCAGCAGCGTAGGTCAGGGGGGCAGTCCTGAAGCTTTCTTT,CASSVGQGGSPEAFF
TRBV24-1,TRBD1,TRBJ2-5,NA,TGTGCCACCAGTGATTTAAGAGGGACAGAACAAGAGACCCAGTACTTC,CATSDLRGTEQETQYF
TRBV3-1/TRBV3-2,NA,TRBJ2-3,NA,TGTGCCAGCAGCCAAGAACTCATTTTGTTCACAGATACGCAGTATTTT,CASSQELILFTDTQYF
TRBV5-1,NA,TRBJ2-1,NA,TGCGCCAGCAGCGGGGGACTTTCCTACAATGAGCAGTTCTTC,CASSGGLSYNEQFF
TRBV10-1,NA,TRBJ2-1,NA,TGCGCCAGCAGCGTATTTCGGTCTAATGAGCAGTTCTTC,CASSVFRSNEQFF
TRBV4-1,TRBD2,TRBJ2-3,NA,TGCGCCAGCAGCCCCGTGGGACTAGCGGGGAGAGATACGCAGTATTTT,CASSPVGLAGRDTQYF
TRBV20-1,TRBD2,TRBJ2-3,NA,TGCAGTGCTAAAACTAGCGGTACGCAGTATTTT,CSAKTSGTQYF
TRBV9,TRBD1,TRBJ1-1,NA,TGTGCCAGCAAGGAAGGGGGCGCGGACACTGAAGCTTTCTTT,CASKEGGADTEAFF
TRBV11-2,NA,TRBJ1-6,NA,TGTGCCAGCAGCTCCAAAAATAATTCACCCCTCCACTTT,CASSSKNNSPLHF
TRBV27,TRBD1,TRBJ1-1,NA,TGTGCCAGCAGTTCCAGGGGGGTTAACACTGAAGCTTTCTTT,CASSSRGVNTEAFF
TRBV1,NA,TRBJ2-5,NA,TGCACCAGCAGCCAGGGTCTCTGGTGGGGGGGCCTTGAGGAGACCCAGTACTTC,CTSSQGLWWGGLEETQYF
TRBV7-8,NA,TRBJ2-7,NA,TGTGCCAGCAGCTTAATTTCCGGGAGAAAGAACGAGCAGTACTTC,CASSLISGRKNEQYF
TRBV7-3,TRBD1,TRBJ2-3,NA,TGTGCCAGCAGCTTTTCCGGGACAGGGGCCACAGATACGCAGTATTTT,CASSFSGTGATDTQYF
TRBV2,NA,TRBJ1-2,NA,TGTGCCAGCACTCCTCGGGTGGGTTATGGCTACACCTTC,CASTPRVGYGYTF
TRBV6-1,NA,TRBJ1-3,NA,TGTGCCAGCAGTGTATTACAGGGAATACACTCTGGAAACACCATATATTTT,CASSVLQGIHSGNTIYF
TRBV24-1,TRBD1,TRBJ2-3,NA,TGTGCCACCAGTGATCGAGCCCCGGGACAGGGTCTAAATACGCAGTATTTT,CATSDRAPGQGLNTQYF
TRBV28,NA,TRBJ2-2,NA,TGTGCCAGCAGTTTGTTAGTCCGGGACACCGGGGAGCTGTTTTTT,CASSLLVRDTGELFF
TRBV5-1,NA,TRBJ1-6,few,TGCGCCAGCAGTTCCATCGGTAATTCACCCCTCCACTTT,CASSSIGNSPLHF
TRBV15,NA,TRBJ1-5,NA,TGTGCCACCAGCATGGGGCGGGGCAGTTATAGCAATCAGCCCCAGCATTTT,CATSMGRGSYSNQPQHF
TRBV5-1,NA,TRBJ1-6,NA,TGCGCCAGCAGCTTGCTAGGGGTGGACTCACCCCTCCACTTT,CASSLLGVDSPLHF
TRBV20-1,TRBD1,TRBJ2-2,NA,TGCAGTGCTAGTCCCACGGACAGGCTAAACACCGGGGAGCTGTTTTTT,CSASPTDRLNTGELFF
TRBV9,NA,TRBJ1-2,NA,TGTGCCAGCAGCGATCCATACACTGGCTACACCTTC,CASSDPYTGYTF
TRBV2,TRBD2,TRBJ2-1,NA,TGTGCCAGCAGTCCCACTAGCGGGGCCTACAATGAGCAGTTCTTC,CASSPTSGAYNEQFF
TRBV3-1/TRBV3-2,NA,TRBJ1-1,NA,TGTGCCAGCAGCCCGCCGCGAGGGAGGGCTGAAGCTTTCTTT,CASSPPRGRAEAFF